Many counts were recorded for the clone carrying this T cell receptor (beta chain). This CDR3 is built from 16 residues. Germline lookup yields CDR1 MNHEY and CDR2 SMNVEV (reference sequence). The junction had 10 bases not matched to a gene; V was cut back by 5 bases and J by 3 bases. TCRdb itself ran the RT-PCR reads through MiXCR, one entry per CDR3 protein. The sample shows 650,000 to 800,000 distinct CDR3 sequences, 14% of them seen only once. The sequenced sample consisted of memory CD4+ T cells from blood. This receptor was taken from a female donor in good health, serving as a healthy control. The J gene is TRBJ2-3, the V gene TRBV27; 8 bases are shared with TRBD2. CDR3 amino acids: CASSPLAGPITDTQYF. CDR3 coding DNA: TGTGCCAGCAGTCCGCTAGCGGGCCCAATAACAGATACGCAGTATTTT.